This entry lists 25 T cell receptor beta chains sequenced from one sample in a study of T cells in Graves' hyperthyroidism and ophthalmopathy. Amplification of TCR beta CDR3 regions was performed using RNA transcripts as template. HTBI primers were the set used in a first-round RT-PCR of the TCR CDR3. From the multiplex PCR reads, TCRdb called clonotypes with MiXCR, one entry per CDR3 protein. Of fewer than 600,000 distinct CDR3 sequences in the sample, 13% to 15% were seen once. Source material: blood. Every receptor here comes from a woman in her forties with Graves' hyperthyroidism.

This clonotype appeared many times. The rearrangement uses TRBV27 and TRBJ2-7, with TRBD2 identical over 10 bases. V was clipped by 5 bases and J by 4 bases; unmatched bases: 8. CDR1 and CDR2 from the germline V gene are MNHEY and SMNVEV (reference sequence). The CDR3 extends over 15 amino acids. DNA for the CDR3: TGTGCCAGCAGTATCACTCGGACTAGCGGTTACGAGCAGTACTTC. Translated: CASSITRTSGYEQYF.

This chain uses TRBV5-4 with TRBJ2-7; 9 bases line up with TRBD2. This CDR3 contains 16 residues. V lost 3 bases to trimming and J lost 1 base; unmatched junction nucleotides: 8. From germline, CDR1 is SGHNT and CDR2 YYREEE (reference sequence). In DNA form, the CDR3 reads TGTGCCAGCAGCTCACCCGGGACTAGCCGATCCTACGAGCAGTACTTC. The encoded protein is CASSSPGTSRSYEQYF.

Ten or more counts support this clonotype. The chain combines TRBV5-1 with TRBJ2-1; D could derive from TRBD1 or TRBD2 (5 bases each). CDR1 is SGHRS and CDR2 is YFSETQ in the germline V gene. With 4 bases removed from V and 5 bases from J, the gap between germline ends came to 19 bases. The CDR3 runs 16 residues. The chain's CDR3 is CASSKGRATSDNEQFF. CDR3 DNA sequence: TGCGCCAGCAGCAAGGGACGGGCGACCTCTGACAATGAGCAGTTCTTC.

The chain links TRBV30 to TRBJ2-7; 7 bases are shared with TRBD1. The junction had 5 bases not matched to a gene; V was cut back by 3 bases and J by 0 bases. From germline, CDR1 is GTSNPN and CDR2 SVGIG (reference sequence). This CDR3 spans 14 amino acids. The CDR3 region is CAWRKGTVSYEQYF. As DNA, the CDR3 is TGTGCCTGGAGGAAGGGGACAGTCTCCTACGAGCAGTACTTC.

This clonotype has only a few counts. The CDR3 DNA follows: TGTGCCAGTAGTATTGGGGCCTCCTACAATGAGCAGTTCTTC. Encoded protein: CASSIGASYNEQFF. The gene calls are TRBV19 and TRBJ2-1, with D possibly being TRBD1 (5 bases). Germline V gene sequence: CDR1 LNHDA, CDR2 SQIVND (reference sequence). This CDR3 region has 14 residues. Trimming shortened V by 3 bases and J by 0 bases, and 6 bases separated the two germline ends.

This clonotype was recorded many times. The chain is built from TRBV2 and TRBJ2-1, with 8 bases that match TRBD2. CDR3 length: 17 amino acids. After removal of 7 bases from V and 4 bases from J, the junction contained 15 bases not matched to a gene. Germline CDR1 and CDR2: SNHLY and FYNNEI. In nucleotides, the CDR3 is TGTGCCAGCATTTTACTCCCGGCGGGAGGACGATACAATGAGCAGTTCTTC. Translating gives CASILLPAGGRYNEQFF.

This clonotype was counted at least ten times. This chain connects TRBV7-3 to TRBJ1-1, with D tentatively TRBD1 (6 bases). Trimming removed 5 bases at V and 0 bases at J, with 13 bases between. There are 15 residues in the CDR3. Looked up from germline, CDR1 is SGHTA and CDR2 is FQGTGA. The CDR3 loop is CASSPDSLMNTEAFF. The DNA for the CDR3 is TGTGCCAGCAGCCCGGACAGCCTAATGAACACTGAAGCTTTCTTT.

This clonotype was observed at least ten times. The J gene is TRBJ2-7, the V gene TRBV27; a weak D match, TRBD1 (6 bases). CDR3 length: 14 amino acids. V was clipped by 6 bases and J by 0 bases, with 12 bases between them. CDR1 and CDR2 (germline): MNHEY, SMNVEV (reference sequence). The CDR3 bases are TGTGCCAGCAGGTTAACAGGGATCTCCTACGAGCAGTACTTC. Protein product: CASRLTGISYEQYF.

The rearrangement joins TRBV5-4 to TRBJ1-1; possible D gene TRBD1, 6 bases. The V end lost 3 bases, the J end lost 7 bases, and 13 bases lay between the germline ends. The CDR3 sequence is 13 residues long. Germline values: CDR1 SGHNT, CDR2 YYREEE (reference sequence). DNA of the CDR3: TGTGCCAGCAGCTCACAGGGTTCCTATGAAGCTTTCTTT. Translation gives CASSSQGSYEAFF. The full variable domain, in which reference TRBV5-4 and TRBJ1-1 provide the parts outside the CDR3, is ETGVTQSPTHLIKTRGQQVTLRCSSQSGHNTVSWYQQALGQGPQFIFQYYREEENGRGNFPPRFSGLQFPNYSSELNVNALELDDSALYLCASSSQGSYEAFFGQGTRLTVV.

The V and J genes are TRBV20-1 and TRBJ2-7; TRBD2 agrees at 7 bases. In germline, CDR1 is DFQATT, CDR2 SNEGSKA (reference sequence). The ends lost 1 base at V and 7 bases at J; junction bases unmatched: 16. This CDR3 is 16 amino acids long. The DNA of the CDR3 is TGCAGTGCTAGAGGTGATTACCGGGCGGGAGCTGGGGAGCAGTACTTC. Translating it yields CSARGDYRAGAGEQYF.

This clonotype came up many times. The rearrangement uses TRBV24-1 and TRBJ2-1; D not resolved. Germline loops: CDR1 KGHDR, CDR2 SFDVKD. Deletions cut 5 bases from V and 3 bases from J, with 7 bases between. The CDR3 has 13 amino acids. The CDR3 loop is CATSASDYNEQFF. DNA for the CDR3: TGTGCCACCAGTGCGTCAGACTACAATGAGCAGTTCTTC.

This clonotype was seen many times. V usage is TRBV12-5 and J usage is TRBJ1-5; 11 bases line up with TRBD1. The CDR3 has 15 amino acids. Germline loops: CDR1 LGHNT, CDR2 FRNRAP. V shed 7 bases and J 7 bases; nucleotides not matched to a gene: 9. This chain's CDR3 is CASAWGQGDRQPQHF. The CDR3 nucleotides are TGTGCTAGTGCCTGGGGACAGGGGGATAGGCAGCCCCAGCATTTT. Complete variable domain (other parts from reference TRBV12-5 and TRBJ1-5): DARVTQTPRHKVTEMGQEVTMRCQPILGHNTVFWYRQTMMQGLELLAYFRNRAPLDDSGMPKDRFSAEMPDATLATLKIQPSEPRDSAVYFCASAWGQGDRQPQHFGDGTRLSIL.

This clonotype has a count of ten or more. CDR3 DNA: TGTGCCAGCACTATGACGGGGACCTCTGGAAACACCATATATTTT. It translates to CASTMTGTSGNTIYF. The rearrangement joins TRBV28 to TRBJ1-3; D is possibly TRBD1 (5 bases). V shed 7 bases and J shed 0 bases, with 13 bases lying between them. The germline CDR1 and CDR2 sequences are MDHEN and SYDVKM. CDR3 length equals 15 residues.

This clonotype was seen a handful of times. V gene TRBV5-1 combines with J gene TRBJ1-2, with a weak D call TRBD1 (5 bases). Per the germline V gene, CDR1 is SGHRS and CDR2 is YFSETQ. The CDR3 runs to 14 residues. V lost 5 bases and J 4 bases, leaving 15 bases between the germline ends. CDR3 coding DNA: TGCGCCAGCAGGGCGGCGGGGGACCCCTATGGCTACACCTTC. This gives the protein CASRAAGDPYGYTF.

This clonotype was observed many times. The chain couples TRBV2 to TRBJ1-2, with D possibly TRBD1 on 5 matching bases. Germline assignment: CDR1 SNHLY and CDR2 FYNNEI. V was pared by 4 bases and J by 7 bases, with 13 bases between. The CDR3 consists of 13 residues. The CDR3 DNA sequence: TGTGCCAGCAGTGCCCAGGGAGATCGTGGCTACACCTTC. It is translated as CASSAQGDRGYTF.

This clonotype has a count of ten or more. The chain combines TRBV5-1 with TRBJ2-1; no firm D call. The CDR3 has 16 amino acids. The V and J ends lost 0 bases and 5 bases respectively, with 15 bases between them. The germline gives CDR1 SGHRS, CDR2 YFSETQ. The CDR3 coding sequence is TGCGCCAGCAGCTTGGATGGCATATCGCCAGACAATGAGCAGTTCTTC. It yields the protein CASSLDGISPDNEQFF.

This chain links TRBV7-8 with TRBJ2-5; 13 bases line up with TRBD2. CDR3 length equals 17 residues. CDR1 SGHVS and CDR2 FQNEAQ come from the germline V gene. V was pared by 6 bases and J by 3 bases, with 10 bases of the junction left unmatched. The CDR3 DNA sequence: TGTGCCAGCAGTTCCACCCGCGGACTAGCGGGAGAAGAGACCCAGTACTTC. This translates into CASSSTRGLAGEETQYF.

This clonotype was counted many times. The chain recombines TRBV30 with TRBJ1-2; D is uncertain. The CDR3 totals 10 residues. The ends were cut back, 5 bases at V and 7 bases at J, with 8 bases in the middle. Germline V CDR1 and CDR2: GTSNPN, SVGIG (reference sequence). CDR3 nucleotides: TGTGCCTGGGGCCGCACTGGCTACACCTTC. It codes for CAWGRTGYTF.

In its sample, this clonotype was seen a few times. DNA of the CDR3: TGCGCCAGCAGCTTGGGTGCAGGGTTTGGCTACACCTTC. Amino acid sequence: CASSLGAGFGYTF. The V call is TRBV5-1, the J call TRBJ1-2; a weak D match, TRBD1 (5 bases). In germline, CDR1 is SGHRS, CDR2 YFSETQ. This CDR3 is built from 13 residues. The V gene lost 0 bases and the J gene lost 7 bases, with 10 bases spanning the gap.

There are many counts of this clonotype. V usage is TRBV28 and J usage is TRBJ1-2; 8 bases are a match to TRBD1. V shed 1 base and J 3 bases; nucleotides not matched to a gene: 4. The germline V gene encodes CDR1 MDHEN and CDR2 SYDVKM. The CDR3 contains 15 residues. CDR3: CASSLLGTGHYGYTF. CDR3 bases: TGTGCCAGCAGTTTATTAGGGACAGGCCACTATGGCTACACCTTC.

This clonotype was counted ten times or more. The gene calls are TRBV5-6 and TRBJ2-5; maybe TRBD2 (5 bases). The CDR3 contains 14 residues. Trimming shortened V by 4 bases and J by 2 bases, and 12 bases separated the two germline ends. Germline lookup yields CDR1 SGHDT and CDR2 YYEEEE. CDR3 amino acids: CASSTPGSQETQYF. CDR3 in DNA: TGTGCCAGCAGCACCCCGGGAAGTCAAGAGACCCAGTACTTC.

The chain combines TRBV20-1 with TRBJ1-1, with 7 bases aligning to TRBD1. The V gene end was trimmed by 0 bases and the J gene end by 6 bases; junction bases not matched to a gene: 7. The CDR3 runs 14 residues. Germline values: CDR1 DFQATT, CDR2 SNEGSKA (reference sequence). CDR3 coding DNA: TGCAGTGCTAGAGACGCAGGGGGGCGGGCTGAAGCTTTCTTT. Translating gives CSARDAGGRAEAFF.

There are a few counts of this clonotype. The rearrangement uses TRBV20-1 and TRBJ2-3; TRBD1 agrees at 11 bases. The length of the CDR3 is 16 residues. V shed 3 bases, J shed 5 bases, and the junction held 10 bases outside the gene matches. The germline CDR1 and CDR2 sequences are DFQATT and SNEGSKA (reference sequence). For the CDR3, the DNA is TGCAGTGCTAGGGGGACAGGGGGTGTATCAATAGATACGCAGTATTTT. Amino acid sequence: CSARGTGGVSIDTQYF.

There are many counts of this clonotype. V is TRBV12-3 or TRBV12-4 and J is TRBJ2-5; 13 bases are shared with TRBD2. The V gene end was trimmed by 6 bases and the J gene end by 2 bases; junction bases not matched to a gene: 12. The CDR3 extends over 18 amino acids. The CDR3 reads CASSRRLAGGTKQETQYF. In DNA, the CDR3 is TGTGCCAGCAGCCGTCGACTAGCGGGAGGTACAAAACAAGAGACCCAGTACTTC.

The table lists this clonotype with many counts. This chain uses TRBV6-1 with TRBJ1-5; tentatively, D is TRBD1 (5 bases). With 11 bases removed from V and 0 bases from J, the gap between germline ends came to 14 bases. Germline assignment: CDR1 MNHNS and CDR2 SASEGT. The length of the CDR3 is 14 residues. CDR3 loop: CASRGSDSNQPQHF. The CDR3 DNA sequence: TGTGCCTCAAGGGGATCTGATAGCAATCAGCCCCAGCATTTT.